This TCR beta chain was sequenced during a study of cytomegalovirus exposure and HLA in healthy donors. General observations from the study: TCR beta sequences reportedly predicted the HLA-A and HLA-B alleles of most subjects accurately. Per a later analysis, HLA-associated TCR beta chains showed more clonal expansion than other, equally common TCR beta chains.

J lost 3 bases, V lost 7 bases, and 9 bases had no gene match. The CDR3 is 14 amino acids. In germline, CDR1 is SNHLY, CDR2 FYNNEI. As to this clone: What it binds is unknown.

The PCR made use of 60 Vbeta and 13 Jbeta primers. The protocol was immunoSEQ multiplex PCR, while the TCRdb copy is restricted to in-frame clones and leaves out a portion. This sample's table reports roughly 75,000 clones. The chain is built from TRBV2 and TRBJ2-7, with 7 positions matching TRBD1. The clonotype originates from a boy younger than 18 in good health and CMV-seronegative. The sequenced sample was PBMCs. This chain's CDR3 is CASKPDRSSYEQYF. The CDR3 DNA follows: TGTGCCAGCAAACCGGACAGGTCAAGCTACGAGCAGTACTTC.